These 27 T cell receptor beta chains came from one sample sequenced in a study of blood T cell repertoires in COVID-19 (dated by TCRdb to about 2020). Library preparation was by the immunoSEQ multiplex PCR assay. In TCRdb, the immuneACCESS table is reduced to in-frame sequences with V and J assigned. These tables do not hold every clone; where another copy was compared, an unresolved V gene accounts for under half, and the others remain unexplained. Across this sample there are fewer than 200,000 clones, with roughly 81% seen only once. The leading ten clones occupy 10% to 15% of the sample. What was sequenced was peripheral blood. The receptors stem from a woman aged 80 or over with COVID-19, enrolled during active disease.

The chain has TRBV7-9 and TRBJ2-1; D gene uncertain. Trimming took off 4 bases at V and 8 bases at J, with 15 bases between the two ends. This CDR3 is 14 amino acids long. Germline lookup yields CDR1 SEHNR and CDR2 FQNEAQ (reference sequence). CDR3 DNA: TGTGCCAGCAGCTCTACGAACGCTAGGTATGAGCAGTTCTTC. Translation gives CASSSTNARYEQFF. Looking up the rest from reference TRBV7-9 and TRBJ2-1 gives the full variable domain: DTGVSQNPRHKITKRGQNVTFRCDPISEHNRLYWYRQTLGQGPEFLTYFQNEAQLEKSRLLSDRFSAERPKGSFSTLEIQRTEQGDSAMYLCASSSTNARYEQFFGPGTRLTVL.

The rearrangement links TRBV5-1 to TRBJ2-3; 7 bases are a match to TRBD1. The CDR3 runs 14 residues. Germline CDR1 SGHRS, CDR2 YFSETQ. V lost 5 bases, J lost 6 bases, and 9 bases stayed unmatched. The CDR3 nucleotides read TGCGCCAGCAGAGGGGGCAGGGAGATGGATACGCAGTATTTT. Amino acid sequence: CASRGGREMDTQYF.

The chain joins TRBV19 to TRBJ2-1; TRBD2 agrees at 8 bases. Germline V gives CDR1 LNHDA, CDR2 SQIVND (reference sequence). Trimming at V came to 1 base and at J to 2 bases, leaving 1 base not matched to a gene. CDR3 length: 15 amino acids. CDR3 coding DNA: TGTGCCAGTAGTATAGCGGGGGGGCCCTACAATGAGCAGTTCTTC. Translated, it gives CASSIAGGPYNEQFF.

The chain is built from TRBV3-1 (or the pseudogene TRBV3-2) and TRBJ2-7, with 9 bases identical to TRBD1. Germline CDR1 is LGHDT and CDR2 is YNNKEL (reference sequence). With 4 bases clipped from V and 2 bases from J, the junction kept 9 bases outside the gene matches. There are 16 residues in the CDR3. The CDR3 DNA reads TGTGCCAGCAGCCCCACCGGACAGGGGCCTACCTACGAGCAGTACTTC. Translated, it gives CASSPTGQGPTYEQYF.

This sequence joins TRBV5-8 and TRBJ2-3, with 12 nucleotides matching TRBD2. The germline CDR1 and CDR2 sequences are SGHTS and YDEGEE. This CDR3 spans 15 amino acids. The V gene end was trimmed by 5 bases and the J gene end by 3 bases; junction bases not matched to a gene: 4. The CDR3 coding sequence is TGTGCCAGCAGTTCCGGGACTAGCGGGACAGATACGCAGTATTTT. Protein: CASSSGTSGTDTQYF.

This rearrangement joins TRBV11-3 to TRBJ1-1; D gene uncertain. V shed 5 bases and J shed 4 bases, with 8 bases lying between them. CDR1 and CDR2 (germline): SGHNT, YENEEA. This CDR3 contains 12 residues. The CDR3 DNA is TGTGCCAGCAGCCCTCGGGGCACTGAAGCTTTCTTT. Its protein is CASSPRGTEAFF.

In this sample, this clone turned up a few times. The rearrangement joins TRBV7-6 to TRBJ1-2, with TRBD1 as a possible D gene (5 bases). V lost 2 bases and J 7 bases, leaving 17 bases between the germline ends. The germline V gene has CDR1 SGHVS and CDR2 FNYEAQ. The CDR3 covers 15 residues. The DNA of the CDR3 is TGTGCCAGCAGCTTATACAGTACGGGAGGGGCTGGCTACACCTTC. This translates into CASSLYSTGGAGYTF.

The rearrangement links TRBV4-1 to TRBJ2-3, with 8 bases lining up with TRBD1. V lost 3 bases to trimming and J lost 2 bases; unmatched junction nucleotides: 13. This CDR3 has 18 residues. Germline V gene data show CDR1 as MGHRA and CDR2 as YSYEKL. Written as DNA, the CDR3 is TGCGCCAGCAGCCATATGAGGACAGGGATCTTTCTCACAGATACGCAGTATTTT. It specifies CASSHMRTGIFLTDTQYF.

V gene TRBV24-1 combines with J gene TRBJ1-2, with a weak D call TRBD1 (6 bases). Germline CDR1 and CDR2: KGHDR and SFDVKD. The length of the CDR3 is 12 residues. The V gene lost 4 bases and the J gene lost 8 bases, with 10 bases spanning the gap. The CDR3 region has the DNA TGTGCCACCAGTGACACAGGGCGCGGCTACACCTTC. Its protein is CATSDTGRGYTF.

This clone has only a few counts. This chain uses TRBV6-2 or TRBV6-3 with TRBJ2-4; 10 bases line up with TRBD2. The V gene end was trimmed by 6 bases and the J gene end by 0 bases; junction bases not matched to a gene: 11. Germline CDR1 MNHEY, CDR2 SVGEGT. CDR3 length equals 18 residues. The DNA for the CDR3 is TGTGCCAGCAGCCAAAGCGGGGGGGAACCATTAGCCAAAAACATTCAGTACTTC. Translating gives CASSQSGGEPLAKNIQYF.

V gene TRBV4-1 combines with J gene TRBJ2-3; no definite D call. This CDR3 comprises 13 residues. Trimming took off 1 base at V and 9 bases at J, with 11 bases between the two ends. Germline V gene lookup returns CDR1 MGHRA and CDR2 YSYEKL. Written as DNA, the CDR3 is TGCGCCAGCAGCCAAGTGTGGGCCGGAACGCAGTATTTT. Amino acids: CASSQVWAGTQYF.

This rearrangement joins TRBV12-3 or TRBV12-4 to TRBJ1-6, with D perhaps matching TRBD1 (6 bases). The CDR3 is 13 amino acids. Trimming removed 6 bases from V and 10 bases from J, with 13 bases in between. CDR3 loop: CASRRTAKSPLHF. The CDR3 nucleotides read TGTGCCAGCAGACGGACAGCCAAGTCACCCCTCCACTTT.

The rearrangement uses TRBV28 and TRBJ2-5; TRBD1 matches 10 bases. The CDR3 loop spans 17 amino acids. Germline CDR1 MDHEN, CDR2 SYDVKM. The ends lost 2 bases at V and 2 bases at J; junction bases unmatched: 8. The chain's CDR3 is CASSLGTGDRRQETQYF. The CDR3, as DNA: TGTGCCAGCAGTTTAGGGACAGGGGACAGAAGACAAGAGACCCAGTACTTC.

The rearrangement joins TRBV2 to TRBJ1-1, with 12 bases lining up with TRBD1. The germline V gene encodes CDR1 SNHLY and CDR2 FYNNEI. This CDR3 is 15 amino acids long. Trimming took 10 bases from V and 4 from J; bases not matched to a gene: 10. CDR3 amino acids: CATWGTGGVSTEAFF. DNA of the CDR3: TGTGCCACCTGGGGGACAGGGGGCGTTAGCACTGAAGCTTTCTTT.

V usage is TRBV3-1 (or the pseudogene TRBV3-2) and J usage is TRBJ2-1, with 8 bases that match TRBD2. V lost 5 bases and J lost 7; bases outside the gene matches: 7. Germline values: CDR1 LGHDT, CDR2 YNNKEL (reference sequence). The CDR3 contains 14 residues. CDR3 sequence (DNA): TGTGCCAGCAGCGAGAGCGGGAGATTTAATGAGCAGTTCTTC. Translating gives CASSESGRFNEQFF.

This sequence joins TRBV21-1 and TRBJ2-1; the D call in the table, TRBD1, was not verified against the DNA. TRBV21-1 is a known pseudogene. This CDR3 has 17 amino acids. The CDR3 nucleotides read TGTGCCAGCAGCAAAGGGGGCAGGCTCAGCTCCTACAATGAGCAGTTCTTC. Translated: CASSKGGRLSSYNEQFF.

This chain joins TRBV27 and TRBJ2-1; unclear D gene. Germline assignment: CDR1 MNHEY and CDR2 SMNVEV (reference sequence). This CDR3 contains 14 residues. V was shortened by 3 bases and J by 3 bases, with 9 bases between the two germline ends. This CDR3 reads CASSLRSNYNEQFF. For the CDR3, the DNA is TGTGCCAGCAGTTTGCGCTCAAACTACAATGAGCAGTTCTTC.

J is TRBJ2-1 and V is TRBV3-1 (or the pseudogene TRBV3-2), with 7 nucleotides matching TRBD1. The CDR3 is 15 amino acids. V shed 0 bases, J shed 3 bases, and the junction held 2 bases outside the gene matches. Germline V gives CDR1 LGHDT, CDR2 YNNKEL (reference sequence). CDR3 DNA: TGTGCCAGCAGCCAAGAACAGGGGTTCTACAATGAGCAGTTCTTC. Its translation is CASSQEQGFYNEQFF.

The chain recombines TRBV6-5 with TRBJ1-1, with D unclear. Trimming shortened V by 7 bases and J by 1 base, and 10 bases separated the two germline ends. CDR3 length equals 13 residues. From germline, CDR1 is MNHEY and CDR2 SVGAGI. The CDR3 sequence is CASMRDSNTEAFF. The CDR3 DNA reads as TGTGCCAGCATGCGAGATTCGAACACTGAAGCTTTCTTT.

The chain joins TRBV3-1 (or the pseudogene TRBV3-2) to TRBJ1-1; possible D gene TRBD1, 5 bases. Germline V gives CDR1 LGHDT, CDR2 YNNKEL (reference sequence). V lost 1 base and J 3 bases, leaving 18 bases between the germline ends. The CDR3 has 17 residues. The CDR3 DNA reads as TGTGCCAGCAGCCAAGTACGACGGGGGTCTCTTTACACTGAAGCTTTCTTT. This codes for CASSQVRRGSLYTEAFF.

The count of this clone is one. The chain combines TRBV15 with TRBJ2-2; TRBD1 aligns across 10 bases. V trimming: 3 bases; J trimming: 6 bases; junction bases outside the gene matches: 1. The germline V gene has CDR1 LNHNV and CDR2 YYDKDF (reference sequence). This CDR3 spans 14 amino acids. CDR3 DNA sequence: TGTGCCACCAGCAGGGACAGGGGGGCCGGGGAGCTGTTTTTT. This codes for CATSRDRGAGELFF.

This clone showed up just a few times. The rearrangement uses TRBV5-4 and TRBJ2-3; the match to TRBD2 covers 7 bases. Germline loops: CDR1 SGHNT, CDR2 YYREEE (reference sequence). V was pared by 5 bases and J by 4 bases, with 4 bases of the junction left unmatched. The CDR3 sequence is 13 residues long. DNA for the CDR3: TGTGCCAGCAGAATGGGGGGGGCAGATACGCAGTATTTT. Amino acids: CASRMGGADTQYF.

The chain is built from TRBV6-2 or TRBV6-3 and TRBJ2-1; D possibly corresponds to TRBD1 (6 bases). CDR3 length: 19 residues. Germline lookup yields CDR1 MNHEY and CDR2 SVGEGT. V was clipped by 2 bases and J by 5 bases, with 25 bases between them. This CDR3 reads CASSYRYGTTGKGNNEQFF. CDR3 sequence (DNA): TGTGCCAGCAGTTACCGATACGGAACAACAGGGAAAGGGAACAATGAGCAGTTCTTC.

The V and J genes are TRBV6-6 and TRBJ1-1; D not certain. Germline assignment: CDR1 MNHNY and CDR2 SVGAGI (reference sequence). This CDR3 region has 12 residues. V shed 1 base and J shed 4 bases, with 4 bases lying between them. The DNA of the CDR3 is TGTGCCAGCAGTTACTGGAGCACTGAAGCTTTCTTT. Protein sequence: CASSYWSTEAFF.

This chain links TRBV11-3 with TRBJ1-2; 8 bases match TRBD1. Germline assignment: CDR1 SGHNT and CDR2 YENEEA. The ends lost 2 bases at V and 5 bases at J; junction bases unmatched: 10. The CDR3 is 16 residues long. CDR3 sequence: CASSLRSTGVWYGYTF. The CDR3 DNA reads TGTGCCAGCAGCTTACGTTCGACAGGGGTGTGGTATGGCTACACCTTC.

The rearrangement joins TRBV15 to TRBJ2-2, with D tentatively TRBD2 (7 bases). The CDR3 spans 14 residues. Germline-derived CDR1 and CDR2 are LNHNV and YYDKDF (reference sequence). V was trimmed by 8 bases and J by 6 bases, leaving 16 bases between them. As DNA, the CDR3 is TGTGCCACCGCTCTGGGGGAGGGGGCCGGGGAGCTGTTTTTT. Its protein product is CATALGEGAGELFF.

The genes are TRBV6-6 and TRBJ2-7; a weak D match, TRBD1 (6 bases). CDR1 MNHNY and CDR2 SVGAGI come from the germline V gene (reference sequence). Trimming stripped 3 bases from V and 4 bases from J, with 13 bases between. The CDR3 spans 14 residues. In DNA form, the CDR3 reads TGTGCCAGCAGTTATGGGGGCTTGCCGTACGAGCAGTACTTC. This codes for CASSYGGLPYEQYF.